This passage covers 19 T cell receptor beta chains from one sample sequenced in a study of T-cell reconstitution after alpha-beta-depleted transplantation in children. Unique molecular identifiers were incorporated when the TCRbeta library was constructed. A single record per CDR3 protein comes from TCRdb applying MiXCR to the PCR reads. This repertoire shows just over 950,000 distinct CDR3 sequences, around 30% found once; its top ten account for about 28%. Sequences were derived from PBMCs, mostly from graft donor cells, sampled 360 days after TCRalphabeta/CD19-depleted stem cell transplant. Receptors originate from a boy under three years old who had a stem cell transplant for SCID, so the T cells may come from the graft donor.

This clonotype came up a few times. The V call is TRBV20-1, the J call TRBJ1-4; TRBD1 matches 8 bases. The CDR3 covers 13 residues. The germline CDR1 and CDR2 sequences are DFQATT and SNEGSKA (reference sequence). V lost 8 bases and J lost 5; bases outside the gene matches: 7. The CDR3 sequence is CSSPGQANEKLFF. CDR3 coding DNA: TGCAGTTCCCCGGGACAGGCGAATGAAAAACTGTTTTTT.

This clonotype was counted only a few times. The CDR3 sequence is CASRIGTGGRSGYTF. The CDR3 nucleotides read TGTGCCAGCAGGATTGGGACAGGGGGCAGGAGTGGCTACACCTTC. The J gene is TRBJ1-2, the V gene TRBV5-6; 12 nucleotides agree with TRBD1. This CDR3 contains 15 residues. Germline V CDR1 and CDR2: SGHDT, YYEEEE. V dropped 5 bases and J dropped 7; count of bases not matched to a gene: 9.

The chain uses TRBV9 and TRBJ2-1; 11 positions match TRBD2. V dropped 4 bases and J dropped 8; count of bases not matched to a gene: 8. Germline V gene lookup returns CDR1 SGDLS and CDR2 YYNGEE. This CDR3 has 15 amino acids. CDR3 loop: CASSPPSGGQDEQFF. CDR3 nucleotides: TGTGCCAGCAGCCCACCTAGCGGGGGGCAGGATGAGCAGTTCTTC.

The V gene is TRBV12-3 or TRBV12-4, the J gene TRBJ2-5; 8 positions match TRBD2. V was clipped by 5 bases and J by 4 bases; unmatched bases: 21. The CDR3 sequence is 19 residues long. CDR3: CASSRLSGTRELRRETQYF. The DNA of the CDR3 is TGTGCCAGCAGTAGGTTGTCCGGGACTAGAGAGTTGAGGAGAGAGACCCAGTACTTC.

This clonotype has a handful of counts. The rearrangement links TRBV29-1 to TRBJ2-5, with TRBD1 identical over 8 bases. Germline V gene sequence: CDR1 SQVTM, CDR2 ANQGSEA. The CDR3 has 15 residues. J gave up 5 bases and V 6 bases, and 14 bases lay outside the gene matches. The CDR3 loop reads CSVEIGQGPGETQYF. The CDR3 region has the DNA TGCAGCGTCGAGATCGGACAGGGTCCTGGGGAGACCCAGTACTTC.

This clonotype occurred a few times. The J gene is TRBJ2-1, the V gene TRBV5-1, with 13 bases identical to TRBD2. Germline-derived CDR1 and CDR2 are SGHRS and YFSETQ. Trimming at V came to 0 bases and at J to 6 bases, leaving 3 bases not matched to a gene. This CDR3 is 16 amino acids long. The CDR3 spells CASSLGRLAGGNEQFF. CDR3 nucleotide sequence: TGCGCCAGCAGCTTGGGACGACTAGCGGGGGGCAATGAGCAGTTCTTC. The full variable domain, rest sourced from reference TRBV5-1 and TRBJ2-1, is KAGVTQTPRYLIKTRGQQVTLSCSPISGHRSVSWYQQTPGQGLQFLFEYFSETQRNKGNFPGRFSGRQFSNSRSEMNVSTLELGDSALYLCASSLGRLAGGNEQFFGPGTRLTVL.

This clonotype was observed at least ten times. V and J are TRBV12-3 or TRBV12-4 and TRBJ1-1; D not certain. V lost 6 bases, J lost 0 bases, and 11 bases lay in between. CDR3 length: 14 residues. The CDR3 DNA reads TGTGCCAGCAGCTTGGCACGGTTGAACACTGAAGCTTTCTTT. Amino acid sequence: CASSLARLNTEAFF.

The chain uses TRBV6-2 or TRBV6-3 and TRBJ2-5; unclear D gene. V dropped 2 bases and J dropped 2 bases, with 9 bases sitting between them. In germline, CDR1 is MNHEY, CDR2 SVGEGT. The CDR3 is made up of 14 amino acids. The CDR3 DNA reads TGTGCCAGCAGTTACGAGACCCGACAAGAGACCCAGTACTTC. Its protein product is CASSYETRQETQYF.

The chain has TRBV4-1 and TRBJ2-1; TRBD1 agrees at 7 bases. Per germline, CDR1 MGHRA and CDR2 YSYEKL. V shed 3 bases, J shed 7 bases, and the junction held 9 bases outside the gene matches. CDR3 size: 15 residues. The CDR3 DNA sequence: TGCGCCAGCAGCCAGGCCCTACAGGGGCGGAATGAGCAGTTCTTC. Translated: CASSQALQGRNEQFF.

This chain links TRBV5-1 with TRBJ1-5; D is uncertain. Germline V gene sequence: CDR1 SGHRS, CDR2 YFSETQ. Trimming stripped 0 bases from V and 6 bases from J, with 13 bases between. The CDR3 is 15 amino acids. The CDR3 nucleotides read TGCGCCAGCAGCTTGGCCATACGGGGATGTCAGCCCCAGCATTTT. It codes for CASSLAIRGCQPQHF.

The V and J genes are TRBV9 and TRBJ2-2; TRBD1 is a possible D gene (5 bases). Trimming removed 0 bases from V and 1 base from J, with 10 bases in between. The CDR3 covers 16 residues. Germline CDR1 and CDR2: SGDLS and YYNGEE. CDR3 coding DNA: TGTGCCAGCAGCGTAGGACAGCGCGGGAACACCGGGGAGCTGTTTTTT. Translating it yields CASSVGQRGNTGELFF.

This rearrangement joins TRBV12-3 or TRBV12-4 to TRBJ2-2; the D is unclear. V lost 3 bases, J lost 6 bases, and 14 bases lay in between. The CDR3 is made up of 15 amino acids. The CDR3 sequence is CASSLFLPGPGELFF. The CDR3 bases are TGTGCCAGCAGTTTGTTTTTACCAGGACCCGGGGAGCTGTTTTTT.

J is TRBJ1-5 and V is TRBV20-1; D perhaps matches TRBD1 (5 bases). Germline-derived CDR1 and CDR2 are DFQATT and SNEGSKA (reference sequence). This CDR3 comprises 16 residues. V was trimmed by 0 bases and J by 4 bases, leaving 16 bases between them. The CDR3 nucleotides read TGCAGTGCTAGAGACCCCCAACGCAGGGATAATCAGCCCCAGCATTTT. This gives the protein CSARDPQRRDNQPQHF.

V gene TRBV28 combines with J gene TRBJ2-3, with 8 bases fitting TRBD2. CDR1 is MDHEN, CDR2 SYDVKM, per germline. The junction had 7 bases not matched to a gene; V was cut back by 7 bases and J by 1 base. There are 15 residues in the CDR3. CDR3 sequence: CASIPAGARTDTQYF. The CDR3 DNA is TGTGCCAGCATCCCAGCGGGGGCCCGCACAGATACGCAGTATTTT. Complete variable domain (other parts from reference TRBV28 and TRBJ2-3): DVKVTQSSRYLVKRTGEKVFLECVQDMDHENMFWYRQDPGLGLRLIYFSYDVKMKEKGDIPEGYSVSREKKERFSLILESASTNQTSMYLCASIPAGARTDTQYFGPGTRLTVL.

This sequence joins TRBV4-1 and TRBJ1-2; D not resolved. Germline V gene sequence: CDR1 MGHRA, CDR2 YSYEKL. The CDR3 extends over 14 amino acids. The V and J ends lost 4 bases and 5 bases respectively, with 14 bases between them. CDR3 coding DNA: TGCGCCAGCAGCCTAAGACGGGGTGATTATGGCTACACCTTC. Protein sequence: CASSLRRGDYGYTF.

Written as DNA, the CDR3 is TGTGCCAGCAGTCAAACTAGCGGGGGGGCTCCCACAGATACGCAGTATTTT. It is translated as CASSQTSGGAPTDTQYF. The chain recombines TRBV28 with TRBJ2-3; 13 bases map to TRBD2. With 5 bases clipped from V and 2 bases from J, the junction kept 7 bases outside the gene matches. The CDR3 contains 17 residues. The germline V gene encodes CDR1 MDHEN and CDR2 SYDVKM.

With regard to this clonotype: An end of the junction differs from the germline gene, which may be a read error. The rearrangement joins TRBV29-1 to TRBJ1-1; 10 nucleotides line up with TRBD1. The V gene's germline CDR1 is SQVTM and CDR2 ANQGSEA. The CDR3 length is 11 residues. The CDR3 loop is CSVEIGQGGIF. CDR3 nucleotides: TGCAGCGTTGAAATCGGACAGGGGGGGATCTTT.

The chain is built from TRBV9 and TRBJ2-3, with D tentatively TRBD1 or TRBD2 (5 bases each). V lost 2 bases to trimming and J lost 6 bases, with 22 bases between them. CDR1 is SGDLS, CDR2 YYNGEE, per germline. The CDR3 is 17 residues long. CDR3: CASSVGAGTEGRDTQYF. CDR3 DNA sequence: TGTGCCAGCAGCGTTGGTGCAGGGACCGAGGGCCGGGATACGCAGTATTTT.

This clonotype appeared a few times. The rearrangement joins TRBV28 to TRBJ2-7; 10 bases align to TRBD1. Germline CDR1 reads MDHEN; CDR2 reads SYDVKM. The CDR3 runs 13 residues. Losses at the gene ends were 6 bases for V and 2 bases for J; bases not matched to a gene: 1. CDR3 coding DNA: TGTGCCAGCAGGGACAGGGGGACCTACGAGCAGTACTTC. It specifies CASRDRGTYEQYF.